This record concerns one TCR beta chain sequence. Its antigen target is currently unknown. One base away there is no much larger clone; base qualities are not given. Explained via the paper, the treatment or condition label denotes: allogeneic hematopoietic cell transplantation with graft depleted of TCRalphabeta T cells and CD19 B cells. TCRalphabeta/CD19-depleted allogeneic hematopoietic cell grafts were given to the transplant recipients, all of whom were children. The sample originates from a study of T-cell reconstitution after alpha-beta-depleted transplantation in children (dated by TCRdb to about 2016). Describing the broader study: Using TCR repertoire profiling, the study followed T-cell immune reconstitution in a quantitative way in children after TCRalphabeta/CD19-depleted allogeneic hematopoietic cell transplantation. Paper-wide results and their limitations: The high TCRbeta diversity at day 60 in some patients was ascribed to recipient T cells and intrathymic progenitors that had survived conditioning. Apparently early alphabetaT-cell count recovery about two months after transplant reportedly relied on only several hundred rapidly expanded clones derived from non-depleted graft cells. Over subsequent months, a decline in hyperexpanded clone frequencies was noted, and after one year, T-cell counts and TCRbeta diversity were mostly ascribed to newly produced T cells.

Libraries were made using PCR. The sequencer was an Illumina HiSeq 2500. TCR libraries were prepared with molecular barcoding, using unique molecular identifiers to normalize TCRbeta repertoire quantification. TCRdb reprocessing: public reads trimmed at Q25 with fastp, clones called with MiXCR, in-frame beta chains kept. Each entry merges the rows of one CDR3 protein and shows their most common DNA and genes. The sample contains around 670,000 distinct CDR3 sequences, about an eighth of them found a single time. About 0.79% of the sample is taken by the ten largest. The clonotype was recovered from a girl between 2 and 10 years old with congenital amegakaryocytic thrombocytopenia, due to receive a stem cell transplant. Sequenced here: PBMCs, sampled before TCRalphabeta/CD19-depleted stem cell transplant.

In nucleotides, the sequence is TGCAGTGCCGTCCGAAAAAATCAGCCCCAGCATTTT. Translated, it reads CSAVRKNQPQHF. Recombination linked TRBV20-1 to TRBJ1-5; no D gene can be assigned with confidence. The CDR3 goes from the cysteine to the phenylalanine over 12 residues. Only the CDR3 part of the read is kept: 36 bases, read in frame from the first base. V is shortened by 6 bases, J by 4 bases, and the region joining them spans 10 bases. CDR1 and CDR2 are read off the germline V gene (reference sequence) as DFQATT and SNEGSKA.